This T cell receptor beta chain was sequenced during a study of T cells expressing NK-cell markers. Study-wide context: From sorted CD3+CD56+NKG2C+, CD3+CD56+NKG2C- and CD3+CD56-NKG2C+ T cells came the TCR beta repertoires. Within the sequenced cohort of eight donors, seven exhibited HCMV seropositivity and one was seronegative.

Germline V lookup: CDR1 GTSNPN, CDR2 SVGIG (reference sequence). The CDR3 spans 13 residues. Scientists made TCR beta cDNA using 5'RACE template switching with UMIs. TCRdb reprocessed the 5' RACE reads, with one entry per CDR3 protein and no DNA. This sample's clone table lists about 460,000 distinct CDR3 sequences. Sequencing was performed on blood T cells: a sorted CD56 or NKG2C T cell subset, CD4+ or CD8+ T cells, or bulk PBMC T cells (not recorded which). This chain uses TRBV30 with TRBJ2-3; TCRdb reports TRBD1, a call that lacks DNA to check it against. The origin of this receptor is a woman in her forties or fifties in good health. CDR3 protein: CAWTGTFFGTQYF.